Described below is a single T cell receptor beta chain sequence and its context. Antigen unknown. Treatment of the sample: approximately 10-day PBMC culture with coronavirus spike peptide pools or control peptides (ViraFEST assay). Following expansion of antigen-specific T cells with peptide pools, ViraFEST then sequenced TCRs. Scientists separated out CD4+ T cells through negative selection following 10 days in culture. The data stem from a study of vaccination and CD4 T cells after COVID-19. Study details: Two Hispanic individuals were among six male and four female convalescent patients.

Cultured CD4+ T cells had their DNA profiled by the Oncomine TCR Beta short-read assay. Using its own MiXCR run on the PCR reads, TCRdb lists one record per CDR3 protein. The data hold approximately 21,000 distinct CDR3 sequences, with 60% observed a single time. This TCR was sampled from a human donor who received a COVID-19 vaccine. This specimen was CD4+ T cells from blood, cultured in vitro, taken after SARS-CoV-2 vaccination.

The DNA for the CDR3 is TGTGCCAGCAGCCAAGATCTCTATAATTCACCCCTCCACTTT. It is translated as CASSQDLYNSPLHF. V gene TRBV14 combines with J gene TRBJ1-6; D not certain. V shed 0 bases and J shed 3 bases, with 3 bases lying between them. Germline-derived CDR1 and CDR2 are SGHDN and FVKESK. This CDR3 is built from 14 residues.